The sequence of this TCR beta chain was determined in a study of blood T cell repertoires in COVID-19. The CDR3 has 19 residues. The data were produced by immunoSEQ multiplex PCR, yet TCRdb's version contains in-frame clones alone and is incomplete. The data hold some 77,000 clones, with 82% observed a single time. This rearrangement joins TRBV21-1 to TRBJ1-4. TRBV21-1 is termed a pseudogene. This clonotype was obtained from a woman aged 60-70 years with acute or convalescent COVID-19. Source material: peripheral blood. CDR3 DNA sequence: TGTGCCAGCAGCAACCTAGGGAGCTCGGCCTTTTCAACTAATGAAAAACTGTTTTTT. Translated: CASSNLGSSAFSTNEKLFF.